The 19 T cell receptor beta chains below come from one sample, sequenced in a study of blood T cell repertoires in COVID-19. Data came from immunoSEQ multiplex PCR; TCRdb stores just in-frame clones and leaves some out. The sample has some 250,000 clones; just under 85% are singletons. The sample was PBMCs or T cells enriched from blood (not recorded which). Source of these receptors: a man aged 40-50 years who had recovered from COVID-19.

The chain employs TRBV11-2 and TRBJ2-3, with 9 bases that match TRBD2. This CDR3 has 15 amino acids. Losses at the gene ends were 5 bases for V and 5 bases for J; bases not matched to a gene: 8. From germline, CDR1 is SGHAT and CDR2 FQNNGV. The CDR3 loop is CASSRLAGGIDTQYF. CDR3 sequence (DNA): TGTGCCAGCAGCCGTCTGGCGGGGGGGATAGATACGCAGTATTTT. Full variable domain (rest looked up from reference TRBV11-2 and TRBJ2-3): EAGVAQSPRYKIIEKRQSVAFWCNPISGHATLYWYQQILGQGPKLLIQFQNNGVVDDSQLPKDRFSAERLKGVDSTLKIQPAKLEDSAVYLCASSRLAGGIDTQYFGPGTRLTVL.

V usage is TRBV19 and J usage is TRBJ2-4, with 7 bases fitting TRBD1. V shed 6 bases and J 6 bases; nucleotides not matched to a gene: 8. CDR1 is LNHDA, CDR2 SQIVND, per germline (reference sequence). The CDR3 runs to 14 residues. This CDR3 reads CASSVRDRGNIQYF. In DNA, the CDR3 is TGTGCCAGTAGCGTCCGGGACAGAGGAAACATTCAGTACTTC.

The CDR3 spells CASSLLGGANQPQHF. CDR3 in DNA: TGTGCCAGCAGCCTCCTCGGGGGAGCCAATCAGCCCCAGCATTTT. This chain connects TRBV6-5 to TRBJ1-5; weak D call: TRBD1 (5 bases). With 6 bases removed from V and 3 bases from J, the gap between germline ends came to 15 bases. CDR1 and CDR2 (germline): MNHEY, SVGAGI. The CDR3 consists of 15 residues.

This sequence joins TRBV18 and TRBJ2-3, with 8 bases lining up with TRBD1. The V gene's germline CDR1 is KGHSH and CDR2 LQKENI. The CDR3 covers 19 residues. Germline trimming cut 6 bases from V and 2 bases from J; bases unmatched to any gene: 19. CDR3 DNA sequence: TGTGCCAGCTCGAAGGGGAGGTTTGGGGGACAGGTCGACACAGATACGCAGTATTTT. Translated: CASSKGRFGGQVDTDTQYF. The full variable domain, with the rest looked up from reference TRBV18 and TRBJ2-3, is NAGVMQNPRHLVRRRGQEARLRCSPMKGHSHVYWYRQLPEEGLKFMVYLQKENIIDESGMPKERFSAEFPKEGPSILRIQQVVRGDSAAYFCASSKGRFGGQVDTDTQYFGPGTRLTVL.

The chain links TRBV7-8 to TRBJ2-1; 12 bases align to TRBD2. This CDR3 is 15 amino acids long. CDR1 SGHVS and CDR2 FQNEAQ come from the germline V gene. V lost 4 bases to trimming and J lost 4 bases; unmatched junction nucleotides: 2. CDR3 DNA sequence: TGTGCCAGCAGCTCGGGACTAGCGGGTTACAATGAGCAGTTCTTC. This sequence encodes CASSSGLAGYNEQFF.

The rearrangement joins TRBV24-1 to TRBJ1-5, with D possibly matching TRBD1 (6 bases). The CDR3 is made up of 13 amino acids. V was clipped by 7 bases and J by 2 bases, with 8 bases between them. The germline gives CDR1 KGHDR, CDR2 SFDVKD. The DNA for the CDR3 is TGTGCCACCAGGACAGGATGCAATCAGCCCCAGCATTTT. It encodes CATRTGCNQPQHF.

The chain is built from TRBV11-2 and TRBJ2-7, with 14 bases lining up with TRBD2. The germline CDR1 and CDR2 sequences are SGHAT and FQNNGV. This CDR3 is 17 amino acids long. V was pared by 4 bases and J by 6 bases, with 11 bases of the junction left unmatched. The CDR3 DNA reads TGTGCCAGCAGCTCCCTTCCGGGACTAGCGGGAGAGTTCGAGCAGTACTTC. Translating gives CASSSLPGLAGEFEQYF.

This clone has a single count. The V and J genes are TRBV6-1 and TRBJ1-4, with unresolved D. The length of the CDR3 is 11 residues. CDR1 is MNHNS, CDR2 SASEGT, per germline. Trimming shortened V by 1 base and J by 16 bases, and 10 bases separated the two germline ends. The CDR3 nucleotides read TGTGCCAGCAGTGAAGGTCTATACCGGTTTTTT. Translated: CASSEGLYRFF.

The chain is built from TRBV5-1 and TRBJ2-2; D unresolved. V lost 1 base, J lost 0 bases, and 7 bases lay in between. From germline, CDR1 is SGHRS and CDR2 YFSETQ. CDR3 length equals 15 residues. DNA of the CDR3: TGCGCCAGCAGCTTGAGACTGACGAACACCGGGGAGCTGTTTTTT. It specifies CASSLRLTNTGELFF. The variable domain in full, completed from reference TRBV5-1 and TRBJ2-2, reads KAGVTQTPRYLIKTRGQQVTLSCSPISGHRSVSWYQQTPGQGLQFLFEYFSETQRNKGNFPGRFSGRQFSNSRSEMNVSTLELGDSALYLCASSLRLTNTGELFFGEGSRLTVL.

The V gene is TRBV25-1, the J gene TRBJ1-6; 7 bases line up with TRBD1. CDR1 and CDR2 from the germline V gene are MGHDK and SYGVNS. V was pared by 7 bases and J by 9 bases, with 12 bases of the junction left unmatched. This CDR3 spans 15 amino acids. Here the CDR3 DNA reads TGTGCCAGCACTTCGGGACAGTTCGATAGTTCACCCCTCCACTTT. Its protein product is CASTSGQFDSSPLHF. The full variable domain, with the rest looked up from reference TRBV25-1 and TRBJ1-6, is EADIYQTPRYLVIGTGKKITLECSQTMGHDKMYWYQQDPGMELHLIHYSYGVNSTEKGDLSSESTVSRIRTEHFPLTLESARPSHTSQYLCASTSGQFDSSPLHFGNGTRLTVT.

The chain joins TRBV9 to TRBJ2-1; 8 bases are shared with TRBD2. The V gene's germline CDR1 is SGDLS and CDR2 YYNGEE. This CDR3 has 15 residues. V dropped 0 bases and J dropped 9; count of bases not matched to a gene: 8. The CDR3 DNA reads as TGTGCCAGCAGCGTAGCTCGGGAGGGCCTAGGTGAGCAGTTCTTC. Protein: CASSVAREGLGEQFF.

For this clone: A read error may be the cause here, since a much bigger clone is one base away. Other nucleotide sequences from this sample produce the same CDR3. The chain has TRBV18 and TRBJ2-7; D perhaps matches TRBD1 (5 bases). The CDR3 consists of 12 residues. Per germline, CDR1 KGHSH and CDR2 LQKENI. Deletions cut 3 bases from V and 4 bases from J, with 7 bases between. For the CDR3, the DNA is TGTGCCAGCTCACCCGACAGTTACGAGCAGTACTTC. Protein product: CASSPDSYEQYF.

This chain joins TRBV11-3 and TRBJ2-1; a weak D match, TRBD1 (8 bases). Trimming removed 5 bases at V and 5 bases at J, with 31 bases between. Germline CDR1 SGHNT, CDR2 YENEEA. This CDR3 comprises 20 residues. The DNA for the CDR3 is TGTGCCAGCAGCCAAGCTTCAGGACAGGGAAGTGGGAGGGTCAACAATGAGCAGTTCTTC. Protein: CASSQASGQGSGRVNNEQFF.

The chain is built from TRBV19 and TRBJ1-2; maybe TRBD1 (6 bases). This CDR3 has 15 amino acids. Germline V lookup: CDR1 LNHDA, CDR2 SQIVND (reference sequence). V lost 5 bases to trimming and J lost 3 bases, with 16 bases between them. The CDR3 spells CASSGLYRVDYGYTF. In DNA, the CDR3 is TGTGCCAGTAGTGGGTTATACAGGGTCGACTATGGCTACACCTTC. The full variable domain, its missing parts supplied by reference TRBV19 and TRBJ1-2, is DGGITQSPKYLFRKEGQNVTLSCEQNLNHDAMYWYRQDPGQGLRLIYYSQIVNDFQKGDIAEGYSVSREKKESFPLTVTSAQKNPTAFYLCASSGLYRVDYGYTFGSGTRLTVV.

The sample holds a few counts of this clone. The chain is built from TRBV29-1 and TRBJ2-3; weak D call: TRBD2 (5 bases). The germline V gene has CDR1 SQVTM and CDR2 ANQGSEA. V lost 4 bases and J 0 bases, leaving 8 bases between the germline ends. The CDR3 is 13 amino acids. CDR3 nucleotide sequence: TGCAGCGTTGTGAGGGATAGCACAGATACGCAGTATTTT. Translated: CSVVRDSTDTQYF.

This clone was seen a handful of times. The rearrangement uses TRBV6-5 and TRBJ2-3, with TRBD2 matching 10 bases. Germline CDR1 is MNHEY and CDR2 is SVGAGI. This CDR3 has 14 amino acids. V dropped 6 bases and J dropped 3; count of bases not matched to a gene: 3. In DNA, the CDR3 is TGTGCCAGCAGAAAGCGGGGGGGAACAGATACGCAGTATTTT. Its protein is CASRKRGGTDTQYF.

This clone came up a few times. The J gene is TRBJ1-2, the V gene TRBV24-1; a possible D gene is TRBD1 (6 bases). The germline V gene has CDR1 KGHDR and CDR2 SFDVKD. The CDR3 contains 15 residues. Trimming took 1 base from V and 7 from J, leaving 15 bases between them. CDR3 residues: CATSDLSGGSSGYTF. The CDR3 DNA sequence: TGTGCCACCAGTGATTTATCGGGGGGCTCGAGTGGCTACACCTTC.

Of note for this clone: Distinct nucleotide sequences in the sample also encode this CDR3. The chain carries TRBV2 and TRBJ1-2, with 8 nucleotides matching TRBD1. Trimming removed 5 bases from V and 2 bases from J; junction bases left unmatched: 4. The V gene's germline CDR1 is SNHLY and CDR2 FYNNEI. The CDR3 is made up of 14 amino acids. CDR3 in DNA: TGTGCCAGCAGTTCTCAGGGGGCGAACTATGGCTACACCTTC. Amino acids: CASSSQGANYGYTF.

This sequence joins TRBV7-2 and TRBJ2-1; 9 nucleotides match TRBD2. This CDR3 spans 14 amino acids. Germline CDR1 is SGHTA and CDR2 is FQGNSA. V dropped 3 bases and J dropped 8; count of bases not matched to a gene: 5. In DNA, the CDR3 is TGTGCCAGCAGCTTTGCGGGAGGGACGGATGAGCAGTTCTTC. Its protein product is CASSFAGGTDEQFF.